The next 5 T cell receptor beta chains were all read from a single sample in a study of T cell responses to AZD1222 COVID-19 vaccine. Method: immunoSEQ multiplex PCR; TCRdb's copy keeps in-frame clones and lacks some. The table lists 80,000 or so clones, roughly 82% of them singletons. Sequencing was performed on peripheral blood, taken on day 0 of AZD1222 vaccination. These receptors originate from an adult in good health.

V and J are TRBV29-1 and TRBJ2-1; 8 bases are shared with TRBD2. CDR1 SQVTM and CDR2 ANQGSEA come from the germline V gene. With V trimmed by 6 bases and J by 3 bases, 7 bases remained unmatched. CDR3 length: 14 amino acids. The DNA for the CDR3 is TGCAGCGTGAGTGGCGGGGGGTTCTACAATGAGCAGTTCTTC. As protein: CSVSGGGFYNEQFF.

V gene TRBV7-2 combines with J gene TRBJ1-2; D might be TRBD1 (5 bases). V was clipped by 5 bases and J by 8 bases, with 18 bases between them. Germline V gives CDR1 SGHTA, CDR2 FQGNSA. The CDR3 consists of 14 residues. CDR3 region: CASSPGGGTNGYTF. CDR3 bases: TGTGCCAGCAGCCCCGGAGGTGGGACGAACGGCTACACCTTC.

The chain recombines TRBV27 with TRBJ1-2, with TRBD1 matching over 8 bases. The V segment lost 4 bases and the J segment 8 bases; nucleotides outside the gene matches: 6. CDR1 is MNHEY and CDR2 is SMNVEV in the germline V gene (reference sequence). The CDR3 loop spans 13 amino acids. The CDR3 reads CASSSTGGVGYTF. The CDR3 coding sequence is TGTGCCAGCAGTTCAACAGGGGGGGTCGGCTACACCTTC.

The genes are TRBV19 and TRBJ1-3, with D hard to call. The V end was cut by 3 bases, the J end by 4 bases, with 7 bases between. The CDR3 covers 13 residues. Germline V gene lookup returns CDR1 LNHDA and CDR2 SQIVND (reference sequence). The DNA of the CDR3 is TGTGCCAGTAGTATGAGGCGGGGAAACACCATATATTTT. Translating it yields CASSMRRGNTIYF.

The rearrangement uses TRBV5-6 and TRBJ2-1; either TRBD1 or TRBD2 may supply D (5 bases each). The CDR3 totals 18 residues. Germline loops: CDR1 SGHDT, CDR2 YYEEEE. V was cut by 0 bases and J by 2 bases, with 18 bases left in between. CDR3 amino acids: CASSLAKRQGRAYNEQFF. Written as DNA, the CDR3 is TGTGCCAGCAGCTTGGCCAAGCGGCAGGGAAGGGCCTACAATGAGCAGTTCTTC.